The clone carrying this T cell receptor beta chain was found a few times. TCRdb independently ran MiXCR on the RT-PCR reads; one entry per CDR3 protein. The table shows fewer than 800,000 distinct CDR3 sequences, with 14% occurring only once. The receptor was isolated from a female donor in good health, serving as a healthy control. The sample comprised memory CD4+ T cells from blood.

CDR3 region: CASRKQGSGANVLTF. The CDR3 DNA is TGTGCCAGCAGGAAGCAGGGCTCTGGGGCCAACGTCCTGACTTTC. This chain connects TRBV12-3 or TRBV12-4 to TRBJ2-6, with D possibly being TRBD1 (5 bases). Trimming stripped 6 bases from V and 0 bases from J, with 9 bases between. CDR3 size: 15 residues.